One and the same sample provided the 4 T cell receptor beta chains below, sequenced in a study of T-cell reconstitution after alpha-beta-depleted transplantation in children. Preparation of the TCRbeta library was carried out with unique molecular identifiers. TCRdb reprocessed the PCR reads with MiXCR, giving one entry per CDR3 protein. The table lists roughly 20,000 distinct CDR3 sequences, approximately 10% of them singletons, with about 23% in the top ten. The specimen was PBMCs from the stem cell graft donor, collected from the stem cell graft. These receptors were collected from a human donor who donated a stem cell graft to a child with chronic granulomatous disease.

This clonotype occurred many times. This chain joins TRBV14 and TRBJ2-7; 9 bases match TRBD2. The CDR3 runs to 15 residues. V trimming: 6 bases; J trimming: 1 base; junction bases outside the gene matches: 7. CDR1 is SGHDN, CDR2 FVKESK, per germline. As DNA, the CDR3 is TGTGCCAGCAGTCCAGCGGGGGGCCGTTCCTACGAGCAGTACTTC. It yields the protein CASSPAGGRSYEQYF.

This clonotype was detected ten times or more. The chain carries TRBV6-1 and TRBJ2-7; D is perhaps TRBD1 (7 bases). Germline values: CDR1 MNHNS, CDR2 SASEGT. V was pared by 9 bases and J by 3 bases, with 15 bases between. This CDR3 is 13 amino acids long. The CDR3 region is CASRGGTVYEQYF. The CDR3 nucleotides read TGTGCCAGTAGAGGCGGGACAGTCTACGAGCAGTACTTC.

This clonotype was seen repeatedly, ten times or more. The CDR3: CSARDGDLSNQPQHF. In nucleotides, the CDR3 is TGCAGTGCTAGAGACGGGGACTTAAGCAATCAGCCCCAGCATTTT. V usage is TRBV20-1 and J usage is TRBJ1-5; possibly TRBD1 for D (5 bases). Per the germline V gene, CDR1 is DFQATT and CDR2 is SNEGSKA (reference sequence). The CDR3 has 15 amino acids. The V and J ends lost 0 bases and 1 base respectively, with 10 bases between them.

The table lists this clonotype with many counts. The chain is built from TRBV10-3 and TRBJ2-1; D gene ambiguous. With 3 bases removed from V and 4 bases from J, the gap between germline ends came to 4 bases. This CDR3 comprises 12 residues. Germline CDR1 and CDR2: ENHRY and SYGVKD. CDR3 nucleotides: TGTGCCATCAGTGATACGTACAATGAGCAGTTCTTC. Amino acids: CAISDTYNEQFF.